The clone carrying this TCR beta chain was observed a few times. The antigen is not known. This entry comes from a study of T-cell reconstitution after alpha-beta-depleted transplantation in children. General study findings and limits: Most T-cell counts and diversity one year after the transplant came from T cells that were newly produced. Reported findings indicate that, about two months after transplant, alpha-beta T cells came from several hundred expanded clones, which were derived from non-depleted graft cells. Recipient T cells and thymic progenitors that survived gave rise to the high TCRbeta diversity observed at day 60 in some patients.

TCRbeta library preparation incorporated unique molecular identifiers. TCRdb reanalysed the PCR reads using MiXCR and keeps one entry per CDR3 protein. Of fewer than 400,000 distinct CDR3 sequences in the sample, over 20% are singletons; the top ten hold about a tenth. The CDR3 consists of 12 residues. Germline V gene sequence: CDR1 KGHSH, CDR2 LQKENI. Trimming took off 2 bases at V and 9 bases at J, with 11 bases between the two ends. The chain recombines TRBV18 with TRBJ2-7; D is tentatively TRBD1 or TRBD2 (5 bases each). The source material was PBMCs, mostly from graft donor cells, sampled 180 days after TCRalphabeta/CD19-depleted stem cell transplant. This TCR came from a male patient between 5 and 17 years old who had a stem cell transplant for acute lymphoblastic leukemia, so the T cells may come from the graft donor. This chain's CDR3 is CASSPGGEGQYF. CDR3 nucleotide sequence: TGTGCCAGCTCACCAGGGGGAGAAGGGCAGTACTTC. The full variable domain, with the rest looked up from reference TRBV18 and TRBJ2-7, is NAGVMQNPRHLVRRRGQEARLRCSPMKGHSHVYWYRQLPEEGLKFMVYLQKENIIDESGMPKERFSAEFPKEGPSILRIQQVVRGDSAAYFCASSPGGEGQYFGPGTRLTVT.